Listed below are T cell receptor beta chains from one sample, sequenced in a study of early T cells in non-severe SARS-CoV-2 infection. TCRdb used MiXCR to reprocess the 5' RACE reads, holding one entry per CDR3 protein. The data contain more than 55,000 distinct CDR3 sequences, approximately 13% of them seen just once; the ten biggest clones take up roughly 4.5%. The sample comprised whole blood. These receptors all stem from an adult who was a healthcare worker with PCR-confirmed SARS-CoV-2 infection or an uninfected control (not recorded which). The CDR3 runs from the conserved cysteine through the conserved F or W. Each record gives: V gene, D gene, clone size, J gene, CDR3 DNA, CDR3 protein. The D gene is left open where the match is weak. Clone size, where shown, is once, few, many, or a class for clones that have expanded.

>TRBV5-1|TRBD2|few|TRBJ2-3
TGCGCCAGCAGCTTGACAAGCGGGAGGCAGGGGGATACGCAGTATTTT
CASSLTSGRQGDTQYF
>TRBV19|NA|many|TRBJ1-5
TGTGCCAGTAGTATAGGCAGTTTCAATCAGCCCCAGCATTTT
CASSIGSFNQPQHF
>TRBV7-9|NA|few|TRBJ1-3
TGTGCCAGCAGAGGAAACACCATATATTTT
CASRGNTIYF
>TRBV19|NA|many|TRBJ2-1
TGTGCCAGTAGTACGGGGAATCTCTACAATGAGCAGTTCTTC
CASSTGNLYNEQFF
>TRBV28|NA|many|TRBJ2-6
TGTGCCAGCACCGAACTGGGGGCTGGGGCCAACGTCCTGACTTTC
CASTELGAGANVLTF
>TRBV7-2|NA|NA|TRBJ2-3
TGTGCCAGCAGCACATACACAGATACGCAGTATTTT
CASSTYTDTQYF
>TRBV12-3/TRBV12-4|NA|many|TRBJ2-2
TGTGCCAGCAGTTTAGGTTTGACTGGCGGGGAGCTGTTTTTT
CASSLGLTGGELFF
>TRBV29-1|NA|few|TRBJ2-1
TGCAGCGTTGAATTTAGTAGTGTTTCTTCCTACAATGAGCAGTTCTTC
CSVEFSSVSSYNEQFF
>TRBV27|NA|few|TRBJ2-7
TGTGCCAGCAGTCCCGCGGGGTACGAGCAGTACTTC
CASSPAGYEQYF
>TRBV7-2|NA|few|TRBJ1-1
TGTGCCAGCAGCCCTAGGCGGGGCAACACTGAAGCTTTCTTT
CASSPRRGNTEAFF
>TRBV28|TRBD1|NA|TRBJ1-2
TGTGCCAGCAGTTTCTCAGGGGGAGGTGGCTACACCTTC
CASSFSGGGGYTF
>TRBV30|NA|many|TRBJ1-1
TGTGCCTGCAAAAGGGTAGGAGGGACTGAAGCTTTCTTT
CACKRVGGTEAFF
>TRBV20-1|TRBD1|few|TRBJ1-2
TGCAGTCTGCCAGCGGGACAGGCCCCGTCTCGTGGCTACACCTTC
CSLPAGQAPSRGYTF
>TRBV10-3|NA|many|TRBJ1-2
TGTGCCATCAGTCCGCGAACACCGCGACTGGGCTATGGCTACACCTTC
CAISPRTPRLGYGYTF
>TRBV28|TRBD1|many|TRBJ1-6
TGTGCCAGCAGCTCCGGGGACAGAGATAATTCACCCCTCCACTTT
CASSSGDRDNSPLHF
>TRBV5-1|NA|many|TRBJ2-6
TGCGCCAGCAGCTTATCCGGGAGAAGGCTTGGCTCTGGGGCCAACGTCCTGACTTTC
CASSLSGRRLGSGANVLTF
>TRBV29-1|NA|few|TRBJ1-1
TGCAGCGCCAAGGTTCGGGGTGACACTGAAGCTTTCTTT
CSAKVRGDTEAFF
>TRBV7-9|NA|NA|TRBJ1-5
TGTGCCAGCAGCCCGTCGGAGGGGCATAGCAATCAGCCCCAGCATTTT
CASSPSEGHSNQPQHF
>TRBV4-1|TRBD1|NA|TRBJ2-1
TGCGCCAGCAGCCAACCTCGGACAGGGTCACGTTTGGGGGTGAATGAGCAGTTCTTC
CASSQPRTGSRLGVNEQFF
>TRBV11-2|NA|many|TRBJ2-1
TGTGCCAGCAGCAACGCCGGCCCGTACAATGAGCAGTTCTTC
CASSNAGPYNEQFF
>TRBV20-1|TRBD2|many|TRBJ2-5
TGCAGTGCCCCAGACCCCCGACTAGCGGGGGGAGTCGGAGAGACCCAGTACTTC
CSAPDPRLAGGVGETQYF
>TRBV12-3/TRBV12-4|NA|many|TRBJ1-6
TGTGCCAGCAGCTCAGTAGGGGCGGGTAATTCACCCCTCCACTTT
CASSSVGAGNSPLHF
>TRBV29-1|TRBD2|many|TRBJ2-7
TGCAGCGCCAGCATTGGGACTAGCGGCTACGAGCAGTACTTC
CSASIGTSGYEQYF
>TRBV6-2/TRBV6-3|NA|NA|TRBJ1-4
TGTGCCAGCAGTTACTATGGGTCGATTGGTAATGAAAAACTGTTTTTT
CASSYYGSIGNEKLFF
>TRBV19|NA|few|TRBJ2-7
TGTGCCAGTAACGAGCGAGAGACCTACGAGCAGTACTTC
CASNERETYEQYF
>TRBV4-2|NA|few|TRBJ2-1
TGTGCCAGCAGCCAAGGAGGGGGCAATGAGCAGTTCTTC
CASSQGGGNEQFF
>TRBV16|NA|NA|TRBJ1-6
TGTGCCAGCAGCCCGCAGAGTTATAATTCACCCCTCCACTTT
CASSPQSYNSPLHF
>TRBV5-4|NA|few|TRBJ1-2
TGTGCCAGCAGCGCCGGCGGGGGGACCCCCGCCTATGGCTACACCTTC
CASSAGGGTPAYGYTF
>TRBV3-1|TRBD2|few|TRBJ2-5
TGTGCCAGCAGCCAAGTGCCAGCGGGAGTCATGGAGACCCAGTACTTC
CASSQVPAGVMETQYF
>TRBV7-9|NA|few|TRBJ1-1
TGTGCCAGCAGCCCTTTTGGGGGCACTGAAGCTTTCTTT
CASSPFGGTEAFF
>TRBV11-2|TRBD1|many|TRBJ1-2
TGTGCCAGTCTAGGGACAGGGGCGCTCCGTGCCTATGGCTACACCTTC
CASLGTGALRAYGYTF
>TRBV5-1|TRBD2|NA|TRBJ2-2
TGCGCCAGCAGCTTACAGCGGGAGAGCACCGGGGAGCTGTTTTTT
CASSLQRESTGELFF
>TRBV25-1|NA|NA|TRBJ2-5
TGTGCCAGCAGCTCCTTAGGGGTGAATCAAGAGACCCAGTACTTC
CASSSLGVNQETQYF
>TRBV28|NA|NA|TRBJ2-7
TGTGCCAGCAGCGTCAGCCCATACGGGCAGTACTTC
CASSVSPYGQYF
>TRBV6-1|TRBD1|NA|TRBJ2-1
TGTGCCAGCAGTGATCCCTGGTCCACAGGGGTTTACAATGAGCAGTTCTTC
CASSDPWSTGVYNEQFF
>TRBV18|NA|few|TRBJ2-1
TGTGCCAGCTCAGCCGTCCCCAGAGACAATGAGCAGTTCTTC
CASSAVPRDNEQFF